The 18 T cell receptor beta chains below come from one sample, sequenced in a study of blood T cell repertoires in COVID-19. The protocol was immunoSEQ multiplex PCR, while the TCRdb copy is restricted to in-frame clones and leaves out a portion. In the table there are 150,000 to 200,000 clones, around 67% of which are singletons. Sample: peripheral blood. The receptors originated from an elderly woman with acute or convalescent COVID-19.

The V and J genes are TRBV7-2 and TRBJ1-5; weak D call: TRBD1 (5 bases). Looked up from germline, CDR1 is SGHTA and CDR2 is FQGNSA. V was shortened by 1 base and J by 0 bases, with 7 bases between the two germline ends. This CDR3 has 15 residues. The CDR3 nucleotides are TGTGCCAGCAGCTTAGGACAGACTAGCAATCAGCCCCAGCATTTT. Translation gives CASSLGQTSNQPQHF. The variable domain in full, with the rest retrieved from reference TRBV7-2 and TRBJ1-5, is GAGVSQSPSNKVTEKGKDVELRCDPISGHTALYWYRQSLGQGLEFLIYFQGNSAPDKSGLPSDRFSAERTGGSVSTLTIQRTQQEDSAVYLCASSLGQTSNQPQHFGDGTRLSIL.

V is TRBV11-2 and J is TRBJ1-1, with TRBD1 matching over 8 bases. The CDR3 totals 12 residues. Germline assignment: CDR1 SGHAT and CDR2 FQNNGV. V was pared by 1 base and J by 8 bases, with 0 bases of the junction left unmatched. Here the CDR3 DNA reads TGTGCCAGCAGCTTAGGACAGGGGGAAGCTTTCTTT. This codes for CASSLGQGEAFF.

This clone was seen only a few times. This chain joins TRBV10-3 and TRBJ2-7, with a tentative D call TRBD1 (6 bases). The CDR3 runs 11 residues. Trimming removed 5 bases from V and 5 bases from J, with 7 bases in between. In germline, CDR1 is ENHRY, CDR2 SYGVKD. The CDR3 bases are TGTGCCATCAGTAACAGGGACGAGCAGTACTTC. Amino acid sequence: CAISNRDEQYF.

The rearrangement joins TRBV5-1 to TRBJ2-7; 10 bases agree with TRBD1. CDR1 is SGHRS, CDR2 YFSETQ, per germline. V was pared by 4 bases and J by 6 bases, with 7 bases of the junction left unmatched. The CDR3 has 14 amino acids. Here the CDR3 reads CASSLDRGDGEQYF. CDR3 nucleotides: TGCGCCAGCAGCCTGGACAGGGGGGATGGCGAGCAGTACTTC.

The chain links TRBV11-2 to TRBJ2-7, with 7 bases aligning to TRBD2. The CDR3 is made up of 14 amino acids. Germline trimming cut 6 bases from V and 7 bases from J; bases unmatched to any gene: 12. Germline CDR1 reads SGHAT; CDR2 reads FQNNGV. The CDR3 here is CASSDLAGVWEQYF. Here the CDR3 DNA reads TGTGCCAGCAGTGATCTTGCGGGAGTGTGGGAGCAGTACTTC.

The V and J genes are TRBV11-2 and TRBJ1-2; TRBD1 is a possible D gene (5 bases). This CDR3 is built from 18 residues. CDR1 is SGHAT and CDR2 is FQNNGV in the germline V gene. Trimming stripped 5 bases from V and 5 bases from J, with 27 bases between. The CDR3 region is CASSDILRGEGIRYGYTF. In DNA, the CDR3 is TGTGCCAGCAGCGACATCCTCCGTGGGGAGGGGATAAGATATGGCTACACCTTC. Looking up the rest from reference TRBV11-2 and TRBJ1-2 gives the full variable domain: EAGVAQSPRYKIIEKRQSVAFWCNPISGHATLYWYQQILGQGPKLLIQFQNNGVVDDSQLPKDRFSAERLKGVDSTLKIQPAKLEDSAVYLCASSDILRGEGIRYGYTFGSGTRLTVV.

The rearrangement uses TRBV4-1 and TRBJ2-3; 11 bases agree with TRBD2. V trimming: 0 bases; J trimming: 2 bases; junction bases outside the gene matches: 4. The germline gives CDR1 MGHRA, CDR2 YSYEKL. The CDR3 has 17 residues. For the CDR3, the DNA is TGCGCCAGCAGCCAAGAGCTGACTAGCGGGGCCACAGATACGCAGTATTTT. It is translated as CASSQELTSGATDTQYF.

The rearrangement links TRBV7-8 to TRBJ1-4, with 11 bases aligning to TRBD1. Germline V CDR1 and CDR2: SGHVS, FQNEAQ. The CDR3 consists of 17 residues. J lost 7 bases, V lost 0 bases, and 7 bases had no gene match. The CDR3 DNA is TGTGCCAGCAGCTTAGCGAGCGGGACAGGGGGTAGTGAAAAACTGTTTTTT. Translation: CASSLASGTGGSEKLFF.

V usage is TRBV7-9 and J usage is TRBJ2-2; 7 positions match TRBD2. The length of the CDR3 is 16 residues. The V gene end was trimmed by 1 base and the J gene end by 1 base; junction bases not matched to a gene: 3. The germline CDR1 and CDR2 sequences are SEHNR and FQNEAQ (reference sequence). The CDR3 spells CASSLGAGVNTGELFF. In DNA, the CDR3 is TGTGCCAGCAGCTTAGGCGCGGGAGTGAACACCGGGGAGCTGTTTTTT.

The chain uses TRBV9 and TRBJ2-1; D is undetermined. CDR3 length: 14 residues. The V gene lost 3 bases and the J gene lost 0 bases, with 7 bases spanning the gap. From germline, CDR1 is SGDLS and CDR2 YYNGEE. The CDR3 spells CASSGYSSYNEQFF. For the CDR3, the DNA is TGTGCCAGCAGCGGATACAGCTCCTACAATGAGCAGTTCTTC.

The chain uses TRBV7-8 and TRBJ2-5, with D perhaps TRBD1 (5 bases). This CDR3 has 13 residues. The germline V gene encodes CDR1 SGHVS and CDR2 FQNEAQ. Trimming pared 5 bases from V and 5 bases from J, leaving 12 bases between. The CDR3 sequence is CASSDREGETQYF. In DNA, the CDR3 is TGTGCCAGCAGCGACAGAGAAGGGGAGACCCAGTACTTC.

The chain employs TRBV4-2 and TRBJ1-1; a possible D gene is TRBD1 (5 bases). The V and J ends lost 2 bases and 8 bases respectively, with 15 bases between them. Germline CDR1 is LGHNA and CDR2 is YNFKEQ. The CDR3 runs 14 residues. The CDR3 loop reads CASSQTISTAEAFF. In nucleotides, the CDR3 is TGTGCCAGCAGCCAAACCATTTCGACAGCAGAAGCTTTCTTT.

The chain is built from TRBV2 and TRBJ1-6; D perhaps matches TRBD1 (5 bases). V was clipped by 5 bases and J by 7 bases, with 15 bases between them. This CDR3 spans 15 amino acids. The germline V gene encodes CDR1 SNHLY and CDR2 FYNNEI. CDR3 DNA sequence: TGTGCCAGCAGTATCCAGGGTTCGGAGAATTCACCCCTCCACTTT. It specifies CASSIQGSENSPLHF.

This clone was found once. CDR3 amino acids: CASRRQGAYEQYF. The CDR3, as DNA: TGTGCCAGCAGGCGACAGGGAGCCTACGAGCAGTACTTC. The rearrangement links TRBV6-5 to TRBJ2-7; 7 bases match TRBD1. V trimming: 6 bases; J trimming: 2 bases; junction bases outside the gene matches: 4. The CDR3 has 13 amino acids. CDR1 and CDR2 from the germline V gene are MNHEY and SVGAGI.

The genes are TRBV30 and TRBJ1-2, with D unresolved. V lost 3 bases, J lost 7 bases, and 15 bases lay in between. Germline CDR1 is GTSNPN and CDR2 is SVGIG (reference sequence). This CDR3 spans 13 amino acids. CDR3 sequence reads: CAWSPSRRVGYTF. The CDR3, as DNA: TGTGCCTGGAGCCCTTCTCGGAGGGTTGGCTACACCTTC.

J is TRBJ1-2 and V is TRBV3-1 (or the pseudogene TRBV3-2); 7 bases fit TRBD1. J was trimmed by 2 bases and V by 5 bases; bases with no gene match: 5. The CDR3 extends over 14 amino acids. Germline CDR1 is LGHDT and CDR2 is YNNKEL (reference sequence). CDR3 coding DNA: TGTGCCAGCAGCGGACAGGAGGCAAACTATGGCTACACCTTC. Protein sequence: CASSGQEANYGYTF.

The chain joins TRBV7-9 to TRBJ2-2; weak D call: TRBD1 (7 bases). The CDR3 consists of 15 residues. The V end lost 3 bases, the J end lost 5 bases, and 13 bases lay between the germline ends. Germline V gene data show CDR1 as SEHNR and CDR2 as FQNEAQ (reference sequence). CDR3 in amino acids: CASSFEQGRTGELFF. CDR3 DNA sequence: TGTGCCAGCAGCTTCGAACAGGGGAGGACCGGGGAGCTGTTTTTT.

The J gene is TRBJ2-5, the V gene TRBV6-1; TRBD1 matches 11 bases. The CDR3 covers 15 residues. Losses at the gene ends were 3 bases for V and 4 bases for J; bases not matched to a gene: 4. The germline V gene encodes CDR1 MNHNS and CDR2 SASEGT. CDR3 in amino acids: CASSERTGGVETQYF. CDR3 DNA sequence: TGTGCCAGCAGTGAGAGGACAGGGGGCGTAGAGACCCAGTACTTC.